The 15 T cell receptor beta chains reported below all come from one sample, sequenced in a study of PD-L1 blockade in urothelial cancer. Sample time point: pretreatment peripheral blood. Profiled with immunoSEQ multiplex PCR; TCRdb holds only in-frame clones, not every one. The table includes about 55,000 clones, about four fifths detected once. The starting material was PBMCs, obtained around atezolizumab (anti-PD-L1) treatment. These receptor sequences come from a man aged 45-60 years with urothelial cancer.

The chain links TRBV29-1 to TRBJ2-3, with TRBD2 matching 12 bases. The J segment lost 3 bases and the V segment lost 6 bases, leaving 16 bases of the junction unmatched. The CDR3 has 18 amino acids. Looked up from germline, CDR1 is SQVTM and CDR2 is ANQGSEA. Here the CDR3 DNA reads TGCAGCGTGCTTAGGCTAGCGGGAGGGGATTCCCAGACAGATACGCAGTATTTT. This sequence encodes CSVLRLAGGDSQTDTQYF.

This clone was seen a handful of times. This chain links TRBV6-1 with TRBJ2-1; D is ambiguous. This CDR3 spans 14 amino acids. Looked up from germline, CDR1 is MNHNS and CDR2 is SASEGT. V gave up 0 bases and J gave up 4 bases, with 7 bases separating them. CDR3 sequence reads: CASSEAQDYNEQFF. The CDR3 region has the DNA TGTGCCAGCAGTGAAGCTCAGGATTACAATGAGCAGTTCTTC.

This clone was detected only once. This specimen includes other DNA sequences encoding the same CDR3. CDR3 DNA: TGTGCCAGCAGCTTAGGCCTAGCGGGGGGACAAGAGACCCAGTACTTC. Protein product: CASSLGLAGGQETQYF. This sequence joins TRBV13 and TRBJ2-5, with 11 nucleotides matching TRBD2. The CDR3 totals 16 residues. The germline V gene encodes CDR1 PRHDT and CDR2 FYEKMQ (reference sequence). After removal of 0 bases from V and 2 bases from J, the junction contained 2 bases not matched to a gene.

V is TRBV6-6 and J is TRBJ2-7; D possibly corresponds to TRBD1 (6 bases). CDR1 is MNHNY, CDR2 SVGAGI, per germline (reference sequence). V was pared by 5 bases and J by 0 bases, with 11 bases between. CDR3 size: 14 residues. The CDR3 reads CASSGQIPSYEQYF. CDR3 sequence (DNA): TGTGCCAGCAGTGGACAGATTCCCTCCTACGAGCAGTACTTC.

The chain carries TRBV18 and TRBJ2-7; a possible D gene is TRBD1 (5 bases). Germline-derived CDR1 and CDR2 are KGHSH and LQKENI. The length of the CDR3 is 15 residues. The V gene lost 6 bases and the J gene lost 7 bases, with 22 bases spanning the gap. CDR3 in amino acids: CASSRARTLKGEQYF. Here the CDR3 DNA reads TGTGCCAGCTCTCGTGCGAGGACACTTAAAGGGGAGCAGTACTTC.

The chain combines TRBV19 with TRBJ2-3, with TRBD2 as a possible D gene (7 bases). This CDR3 comprises 15 residues. CDR1 is LNHDA and CDR2 is SQIVND in the germline V gene (reference sequence). V was trimmed by 3 bases and J by 6 bases, leaving 16 bases between them. CDR3 nucleotide sequence: TGTGCCAGTAGTATCGCAGGGGCGGGAGCTGATACGCAGTATTTT. It is translated as CASSIAGAGADTQYF.

V and J are TRBV5-1 and TRBJ1-5, with 7 bases that match TRBD1. After removal of 0 bases from V and 6 bases from J, the junction contained 3 bases not matched to a gene. Germline assignment: CDR1 SGHRS and CDR2 YFSETQ. The CDR3 loop spans 14 amino acids. CDR3 loop: CASSLAQGSQPQHF. CDR3 nucleotides: TGCGCCAGCAGCTTGGCACAGGGGAGTCAGCCCCAGCATTTT.

The chain has TRBV4-1 and TRBJ1-4, with D maybe TRBD1 (5 bases). The CDR3 has 15 amino acids. Trimming shortened V by 4 bases and J by 8 bases, and 17 bases separated the two germline ends. CDR1 MGHRA and CDR2 YSYEKL come from the germline V gene. CDR3 nucleotides: TGCGCCAGCAGCCCGATGGGACTCGAGGGGGAAAAACTGTTTTTT. Its translation is CASSPMGLEGEKLFF.

This sequence joins TRBV5-1 and TRBJ2-2, with 7 bases lining up with TRBD1. CDR3 length equals 17 residues. Trimming at V came to 4 bases and at J to 4 bases, leaving 13 bases not matched to a gene. Germline V gene sequence: CDR1 SGHRS, CDR2 YFSETQ. CDR3 sequence (DNA): TGCGCCAGCAGCGTGAGGGGGCCTACTATCATCACCGGGGAGCTGTTTTTT. This codes for CASSVRGPTIITGELFF.

This chain links TRBV7-2 with TRBJ2-1, with 8 bases identical to TRBD1. The V gene's germline CDR1 is SGHTA and CDR2 FQGNSA. V shed 5 bases, J shed 7 bases, and the junction held 13 bases outside the gene matches. The CDR3 contains 16 residues. In DNA, the CDR3 is TGTGCCAGCAGCCTTCAGGGGGCCCTCGGTGCGAATGAGCAGTTCTTC. Translated: CASSLQGALGANEQFF.

CDR3 nucleotide sequence: TGTGCCAGCAGTCCCCTAGGGACAGGGGGCCTTGAGCAGTTCTTC. Its protein product is CASSPLGTGGLEQFF. V and J are TRBV27 and TRBJ2-1, with 12 bases that match TRBD1. Germline-derived CDR1 and CDR2 are MNHEY and SMNVEV (reference sequence). With V trimmed by 5 bases and J by 9 bases, 8 bases remained unmatched. The CDR3 spans 15 residues.

This chain links TRBV7-9 with TRBJ2-5; 9 positions agree with TRBD2. The CDR3 has 14 amino acids. V shed 4 bases and J 5 bases; nucleotides not matched to a gene: 5. Germline V gene sequence: CDR1 SEHNR, CDR2 FQNEAQ (reference sequence). This CDR3 is CASSWGLAGETQYF. The CDR3 region has the DNA TGTGCCAGCAGCTGGGGACTAGCTGGGGAGACCCAGTACTTC.

The chain has TRBV11-2 and TRBJ1-6, with D hard to call. This CDR3 has 11 amino acids. The germline V gene has CDR1 SGHAT and CDR2 FQNNGV. V was shortened by 4 bases and J by 8 bases, with 3 bases between the two germline ends. CDR3 region: CASSSDSPLHF. Written as DNA, the CDR3 is TGTGCCAGCAGCTCCGATTCACCCCTCCACTTT.

By sample share, this clone is medium-sized (0.01 to 0.1%). This chain uses TRBV30 with TRBJ1-6; D uncertain. Per germline, CDR1 GTSNPN and CDR2 SVGIG (reference sequence). The CDR3 covers 13 residues. The V end was cut by 1 base, the J end by 8 bases, with 9 bases between. The CDR3 region is CAWSGGPHSPLHF. Here the CDR3 DNA reads TGTGCCTGGAGTGGAGGTCCGCATTCACCCCTCCACTTT.

J is TRBJ1-4 and V is TRBV7-2; tentative D call: TRBD1 (5 bases). There are 19 residues in the CDR3. V lost 1 base to trimming and J lost 2 bases, with 20 bases between them. In germline, CDR1 is SGHTA, CDR2 FQGNSA. The CDR3 region has the DNA TGTGCCAGCAGCTTAGTGGACCTAGGCCAGGGTGTTACTAATGAAAAACTGTTTTTT. Amino acids: CASSLVDLGQGVTNEKLFF.